This is a list of T cell receptor beta chains from one sample in a study of cytomegalovirus exposure and HLA in healthy donors. The assay was immunoSEQ multiplex PCR, and TCRdb's table has in-frame clones only and misses some. The sample contains roughly 200,000 clones, 60% to 85% of which appear only once. The sequencing input was PBMCs. These receptors were collected from a man in his forties in good health and CMV-seronegative. Each CDR3 is given with its conserved first and last residue. The D gene is left open where the match is weak. Some rows mark clone size as missing; the rest say once, few, many or name a class of expanded clone.

>-|TRBV18|13|TRBJ1-1|TRBD1
TGTGCCAGCTCACTCAGGACAGGGGATGAAGCTTTCTTT
CASSLRTGDEAFF
>-|TRBV6-1|13|TRBJ2-3|TRBD1
TGTGCCAGCAGTGAAGCTGGGGGGACAGGGAAGAATTTT
CASSEAGGTGKNF
>-|TRBV4-1|16|TRBJ2-1|TRBD2
TGCGCCAGCAGCCAAAGCGGGACTAGCGTTTCGAATGAGCAGTTCTTC
CASSQSGTSVSNEQFF
>-|TRBV18|15|TRBJ2-7|TRBD2
TGTGCCAGCTCACCACCGGGACTAGAAGAATACGAGCAGTACTTC
CASSPPGLEEYEQYF
>-|TRBV6-5|12|TRBJ2-5|-
TGTGCCAGCCGGAGCCAGACAGAGACCCAGTACTTC
CASRSQTETQYF
>-|TRBV30|13|TRBJ1-1|-
TGTGCCTGGAGTGTGCACAGGAACACTGAAGCTTTCTTT
CAWSVHRNTEAFF
>-|TRBV9|15|TRBJ1-3|-
TGTGCCAGCAGCCCACGACACCTCTCTGGAAACACCATATATTTT
CASSPRHLSGNTIYF
>few|TRBV5-1|14|TRBJ2-7|TRBD2
TGCGCCAGCAGCGCGGGGACTAGCACCTACGAGCAGTACTTC
CASSAGTSTYEQYF
>-|TRBV27|15|TRBJ2-7|TRBD2
TGTGCCAGCAGTTTATCGAAGGGAGGGTACCACGAGCAGTACTTC
CASSLSKGGYHEQYF
>-|TRBV21-1|13|TRBJ2-5|-
TGTGCCAGCAGCAAAGTGACCGGGGAGACCCAGTACTTC
CASSKVTGETQYF
>-|TRBV19|13|TRBJ1-1|TRBD1
TGTGCCAGTAGTAGCGACAGGGGGACTGAAGCTTTCTTT
CASSSDRGTEAFF
>-|TRBV5-6|16|TRBJ2-2|TRBD1
TGTGCCAGCAGCTTGTATCGGGACAGGGGCTTCGGGGAGCTGTTTTTT
CASSLYRDRGFGELFF
>-|TRBV7-9|14|TRBJ2-5|-
TGTGCCAGCAGCGCCGGACAGAATCGGGAGACCCAGTACTTC
CASSAGQNRETQYF
>-|TRBV7-9|16|TRBJ2-2|TRBD2
TGTGCCAGCAGCTTCCCTAGCGGGATAGGAACCGGGGAGCTGTTTTTT
CASSFPSGIGTGELFF
>-|TRBV6-1|13|TRBJ1-1|-
TGTGCCAGCATCTGGACAGCTAACACTGAAGCTTTCTTT
CASIWTANTEAFF
>-|TRBV15|14|TRBJ1-1|TRBD1
TGTGCCACCAGCAGGGACAGGGGAGGCACTGAAGCTTTCTTT
CATSRDRGGTEAFF
>-|TRBV7-9|15|TRBJ1-3|TRBD1
TGTGCCAGCAGCCCGGACAGGACTATCGGAAACACCATATATTTT
CASSPDRTIGNTIYF
>-|TRBV7-9|13|TRBJ2-1|TRBD2
TGTGCCAGCAGACTAGCGGGCAACAATGAGCAGTTCTTC
CASRLAGNNEQFF
>-|TRBV30|15|TRBJ2-3|TRBD2
TGTGCCTGGAGTGTAGCGGGGGGAGGTTCAGATACGCAGTATTTT
CAWSVAGGGSDTQYF
>-|TRBV5-8|16|TRBJ2-3|TRBD2
TGTGCCAGCAGCCAGGGACTAGCGGGAGTGGTAGATACGCAGTATTTT
CASSQGLAGVVDTQYF
>-|TRBV7-6|16|TRBJ2-7|TRBD2
TGTGCCAGCAGCTTAACCCCTTCTTCGGGAGGGGAGGAGCAGTACTTC
CASSLTPSSGGEEQYF
>-|TRBV7-9|13|TRBJ2-5|-
TGTGCCAGCAGCATGGACTCGAAAGAGACCCAGTACTTC
CASSMDSKETQYF
>-|TRBV6-6|13|TRBJ2-7|-
TGTGCCAGCAGTTCCCCACACTCCTACGAGCAGTACTTC
CASSSPHSYEQYF
>-|TRBV30|14|TRBJ2-1|TRBD1
TGTGCCTGGAGCCGGGACAGGGGGCTTAATGAGCAGTTCTTC
CAWSRDRGLNEQFF
>-|TRBV19|14|TRBJ2-2|TRBD1
TGTGCCAGTAGTAGACAGGGGGCTATCGGGGAGCTGTTTTTT
CASSRQGAIGELFF
>-|TRBV30|17|TRBJ2-6|-
TGTGCCTGGAGTGCGACTGAGACCTACTCTGGGGCCAACGTCCTGACTTTC
CAWSATETYSGANVLTF